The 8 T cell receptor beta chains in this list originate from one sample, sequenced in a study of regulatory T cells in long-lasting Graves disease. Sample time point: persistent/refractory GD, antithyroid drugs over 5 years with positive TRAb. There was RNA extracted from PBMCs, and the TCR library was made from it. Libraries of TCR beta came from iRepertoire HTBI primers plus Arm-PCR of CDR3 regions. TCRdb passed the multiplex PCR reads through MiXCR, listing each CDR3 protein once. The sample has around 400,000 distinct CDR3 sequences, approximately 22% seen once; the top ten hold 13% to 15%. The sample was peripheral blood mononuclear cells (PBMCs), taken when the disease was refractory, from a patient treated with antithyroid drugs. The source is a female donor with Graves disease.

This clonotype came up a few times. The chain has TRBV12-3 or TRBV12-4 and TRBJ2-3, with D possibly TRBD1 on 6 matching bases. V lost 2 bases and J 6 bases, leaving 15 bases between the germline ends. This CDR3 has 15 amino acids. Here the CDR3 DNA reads TGTGCCAGCAGTTTATCACGGGTCCAGGGGGATACGCAGTATTTT. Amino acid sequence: CASSLSRVQGDTQYF.

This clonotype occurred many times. The CDR3: CASSMTGDTEAFF. The DNA of the CDR3 is TGTGCCAGCAGTATGACAGGGGATACTGAAGCTTTCTTT. The chain uses TRBV6-2 or TRBV6-3 and TRBJ1-1; 8 bases are a match to TRBD1. The CDR3 runs 13 residues. V shed 5 bases and J 5 bases; nucleotides not matched to a gene: 4. CDR1 MNHEY and CDR2 SVGEGT come from the germline V gene.

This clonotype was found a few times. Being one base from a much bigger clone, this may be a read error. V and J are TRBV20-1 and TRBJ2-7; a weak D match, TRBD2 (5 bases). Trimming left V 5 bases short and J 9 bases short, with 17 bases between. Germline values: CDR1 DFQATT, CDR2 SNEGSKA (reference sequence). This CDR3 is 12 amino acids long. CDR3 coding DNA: TGCAGTGCTTCAGACGAGGGTGCCCGGCAGTACTTC. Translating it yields CSASDEGARQYF.

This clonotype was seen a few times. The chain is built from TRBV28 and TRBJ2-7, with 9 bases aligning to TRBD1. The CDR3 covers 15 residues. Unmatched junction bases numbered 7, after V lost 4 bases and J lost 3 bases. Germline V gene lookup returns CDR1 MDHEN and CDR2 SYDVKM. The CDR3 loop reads CASSSGQGIFYEQYF. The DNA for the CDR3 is TGTGCCAGCAGTTCAGGACAGGGGATCTTCTACGAGCAGTACTTC.

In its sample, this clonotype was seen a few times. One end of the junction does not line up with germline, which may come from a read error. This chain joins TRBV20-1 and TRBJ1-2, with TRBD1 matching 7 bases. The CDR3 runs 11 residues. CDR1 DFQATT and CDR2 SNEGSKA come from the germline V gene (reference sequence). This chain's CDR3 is CSARVPPDRYF. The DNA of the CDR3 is TGCAGTGCTAGAGTTCCTCCGGACAGGTATTTC.

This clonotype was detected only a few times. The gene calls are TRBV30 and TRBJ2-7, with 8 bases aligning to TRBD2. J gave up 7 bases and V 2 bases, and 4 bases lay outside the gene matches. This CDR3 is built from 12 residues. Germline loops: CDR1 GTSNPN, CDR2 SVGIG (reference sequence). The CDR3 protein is CAWSSTGGEQYF. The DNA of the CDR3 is TGTGCCTGGAGTTCTACGGGGGGGGAGCAGTACTTC.

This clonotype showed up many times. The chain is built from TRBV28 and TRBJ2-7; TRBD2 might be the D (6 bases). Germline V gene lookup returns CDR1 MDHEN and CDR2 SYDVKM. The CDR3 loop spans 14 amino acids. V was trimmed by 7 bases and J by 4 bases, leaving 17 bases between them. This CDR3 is CASTGGVSGYEQYF. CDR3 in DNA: TGTGCCAGCACCGGAGGGGTCTCTGGGTACGAGCAGTACTTC.

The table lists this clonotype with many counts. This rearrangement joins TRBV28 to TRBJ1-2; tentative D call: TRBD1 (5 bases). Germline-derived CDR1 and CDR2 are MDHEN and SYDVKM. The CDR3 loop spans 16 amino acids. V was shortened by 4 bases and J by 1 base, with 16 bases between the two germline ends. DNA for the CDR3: TGTGCCAGCAGTTCAACCCTCGGGGGGATTAACTATGGCTACACCTTC. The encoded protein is CASSSTLGGINYGYTF.